In its sample, the clone carrying this TCR beta chain was seen many times. Its antigen is as yet unknown. CDR3 regions were amplified by Arm-PCR using iRepertoire HTBI primers to build TCR beta libraries. Per the original methods: Gene usage covered 62 TRBV and roughly 14 TRBJ segments. Each CDR3 protein is one row after TCRdb ran MiXCR on the multiplex PCR reads. Here the V and J calls rest on TCRdb's processing, not on the authors' analysis. The sample holds some 450,000 distinct CDR3 sequences, 16% seen once. This entry is derived from a study of regulatory T cells in long-lasting Graves disease. Findings and caveats of the study: Segments TRBV28, TRBJ1-2 and TRBJ2-5 showed preferential usage in persistent disease.

CDR1 is DFQATT and CDR2 is SNEGSKA in the germline V gene (reference sequence). This CDR3 has 16 amino acids. V lost 0 bases and J 1 base, leaving 16 bases between the germline ends. As for time point: newly diagnosed GD, antithyroid drugs for less than 3 months. Preparation of the TCR library used RNA extracted from PBMCs. This sample was shared with a second study, whose subject was T cells in Graves' hyperthyroidism and ophthalmopathy. That paper adds: Patients aged 18 to 65 with hyperthyroidism were newly diagnosed, with duration under 2 months.

J is TRBJ2-7 and V is TRBV20-1; D might be TRBD2 (5 bases). The receptor comes from a woman in her 30s with Graves disease. Specimen: peripheral blood mononuclear cells (PBMCs), collected at new diagnosis, from a patient treated with antithyroid drugs. The CDR3 reads CSARDSRGLESYEQYF. As DNA, the CDR3 is TGCAGTGCTAGAGATTCGAGAGGACTCGAATCCTACGAGCAGTACTTC.